This T cell receptor beta chain was identified during a study of precursors of human CD4 cytotoxic T cells (dated by TCRdb to between 2017 and 2018). For context, the study as a whole: In total, 13 to 15 donors contributed CD4+ memory subsets to the bulk TCR-seq analysis. Sequences for both the TCRalpha and TCRbeta chains came out of the TCR-seq analysis of about 15 donors (table S7).

Sequencing relied on an Illumina MiSeq. The original methods were these. To quantify repertoire diversity, the Shannon-Wiener index was calculated using VDJtools. TCRbeta clonotypes with a clonotype frequency of at least 3 were defined as expanded. TCRdb reanalyzed the raw reads on its own, using fastp at Q25 for trimming and MiXCR for clone calling, and kept in-frame beta chains. Rows matching on CDR3 protein sequence are summarized as one entry with the most common DNA and genes. The V and J calls were not made by the authors but by TCRdb's processing. A total of 600 to 800 distinct CDR3 sequences appear in this sample, approximately 15% of them only once. Under 14% of the sample is held by the ten biggest clonotypes. To test a precursor-effector relationship among CD4 cytotoxic T cells, bulk UMI-based TCR sequencing was performed on four sorted CD4+ memory subsets (TCM, TEM, IL-7Rhigh TEMRA, IL-7R- TEMRA). The cells came from peripheral blood mononuclear cells that had been isolated from human blood.

At the junction V is shortened by 7 bases and J by 3 bases, with 9 bases in between. The CDR3 numbers 12 residues from cysteine through phenylalanine. The CDR3 DNA has 36 bases and is translated from base 1. CDR1 and CDR2 are read off the germline V gene as MDHEN and SYDVKM. Broader findings and caveats from the paper: Compared with TCM and TEM subsets, the IL-7Rhigh and IL-7R- TEMRA subsets had more restricted TCR repertoires, with lower diversity and more expanded clonotypes. Only about 95% of the 14 donors were included in some bulk TCR-seq comparisons, which suggests that not every subset was available for every donor. According to the authors, a human observational design cannot definitively establish the direction of differentiation between precursor and effector cells. Expanded effector clonotypes made up a larger fraction of IL-7Rhigh TEMRA clonotypes than of TEM or TCM clonotypes.

As concerns this clonotype: It has no known antigen specificity. Per-nucleotide qualities are absent, and no much larger clonotype sits a single base away.

The TCR sequence derives from a human donor in good health. The receptor chain draws on TRBV28 and TRBJ1-1; the D gene lacks a confident call. The sequenced sample consisted of memory CD4+ T cells from blood (PBMCs). CDR3 reads: CASTLADTEAFF. The sequence in DNA is TGTGCCAGCACCCTCGCTGACACTGAAGCTTTCTTT.